A selection of T cell receptor beta chains follows, all from one sample in a study of early T cells in non-severe SARS-CoV-2 infection. MiXCR, applied by TCRdb to the 5' RACE reads, yields one record per CDR3 protein. The sample includes roughly 58,000 distinct CDR3 sequences, approximately 12% of them seen just once. The source material was whole blood. The receptors were gathered from an adult who was a healthcare worker with PCR-confirmed SARS-CoV-2 infection or an uninfected control (not recorded which). The CDR3 runs from the conserved cysteine through the conserved F or W. D genes are given only for firm matches. Where a row states a size, it is once, few, many or the class of an expanded clone; other rows omit it.

V	size	J	D	DNA	CDR3
TRBV5-1	few	TRBJ2-3	TRBD2	TGCGCCAGCAGCCTACGGACTAGCGGGGGATTGATGGCCTTAACTAGCACAGATACGCAGTATTTT	CASSLRTSGGLMALTSTDTQYF
TRBV20-1	few	TRBJ1-1	-	TGCAGTGCTAGAGGGGCAGGGTTAGCTTTCTTT	CSARGAGLAFF
TRBV6-6	-	TRBJ2-7	-	TGTGCCAGCACCCCCTCAGGGAGATTTTACTCCTACGAGCAGTACTTC	CASTPSGRFYSYEQYF
TRBV12-3/TRBV12-4	few	TRBJ1-5	-	TGTGCCAGCAGTTTAAGGGGACCGATCAATCAGCCCCAGCATTTT	CASSLRGPINQPQHF
TRBV20-1	-	TRBJ2-7	TRBD2	TGCAGTGCAACCTGGACTAGCGCCGAGCAGTACTTC	CSATWTSAEQYF
TRBV29-1	-	TRBJ2-5	-	TGCAGCACCGAGGGCGAGCTACAAGAGACCCAGTACTTC	CSTEGELQETQYF
TRBV7-9	few	TRBJ1-3	-	TGTGCCAGCAGCTTCGGAACTGGAAACACCATATATTTT	CASSFGTGNTIYF
TRBV20-1	-	TRBJ2-3	TRBD2	TGCAGTGCTGGAGGAGGCGGCTGGGGACTAGCTAGCACAGATACGCAGTATTTT	CSAGGGGWGLASTDTQYF
TRBV5-4	-	TRBJ2-3	TRBD2	TGTGCCAGCAGCTACCCACTAGCGGGGGGCCCGGAGGATACGCAGTATTTT	CASSYPLAGGPEDTQYF
TRBV12-3/TRBV12-4	few	TRBJ2-1	-	TGTGCCAGCAGGCAGGGGCCGGGGAATGAGCAGTTCTTC	CASRQGPGNEQFF
TRBV6-4	few	TRBJ1-6	-	TGTGCCAGCAGTGACTCGGCAGGGGATAATTCACCCCTCCACTTT	CASSDSAGDNSPLHF
TRBV4-3	many	TRBJ1-1	-	TGCGCCAGCAGCCCGGGGGTCAGCATGAACACTGAAGCTTTCTTT	CASSPGVSMNTEAFF
TRBV20-1	many	TRBJ2-2	-	-	CSAVAGGNTGELFF
TRBV11-2	many	TRBJ2-1	TRBD2	TGTGCCAGCAGCTTACTAGGGGCACTAGCGGGGAATGAGCAGTTCTTC	CASSLLGALAGNEQFF
TRBV29-1	many	TRBJ2-7	-	TGCAGCGTTGCCAGGGGCTACGAGCAGTACTTC	CSVARGYEQYF
TRBV11-2	few	TRBJ2-7	-	TGTGCCAGCAGCCCGGGGGAAGCCGGTTCCCTCTACGAGCAGTACTTC	CASSPGEAGSLYEQYF
TRBV6-5	few	TRBJ2-1	TRBD2	TGTGCCAGCAGTTACGTGGCGGGGGTTAATGAGCAGTTCTTC	CASSYVAGVNEQFF
TRBV9	few	TRBJ2-2	-	TGTGCCAGCAGCAACACCGGGGAGCTGTTTTTT	CASSNTGELFF
TRBV18	-	TRBJ1-1	-	TGTGCCAGCTCACCTCCGACAGTCACTGAAGCTTTCTTT	CASSPPTVTEAFF
TRBV7-2	-	TRBJ2-1	TRBD2	TGTGCCAGCAGCTTACGGGGGGGCTACAATGAGCAGTTCTTC	CASSLRGGYNEQFF
TRBV7-2	-	TRBJ2-1	-	TGTGCCAGCAGCCTTACAGGGCGGACTTCCAATGAGCAGTTCTTC	CASSLTGRTSNEQFF
TRBV6-5	few	TRBJ1-1	-	TGTGCCAGCAGTTACTCGAGACTCGGGAAGGGTGAAGCTTTCTTT	CASSYSRLGKGEAFF
TRBV10-3	-	TRBJ2-2	-	TGTGCCACCGAACGGGGGACCGGGGAGCTGTTTTTT	CATERGTGELFF
TRBV11-2	-	TRBJ2-7	TRBD1	TGTGCCAGCAGCTTAGGAAACAGGGGTTACTACGAGCAGTACTTC	CASSLGNRGYYEQYF
TRBV5-4	-	TRBJ2-3	-	TGTGCCAGCAGCTTGGACGCAGGGGTGGGCACAGATACGCAGTATTTT	CASSLDAGVGTDTQYF
TRBV7-9	-	TRBJ1-2	TRBD1	TGTGCCAGCAGCCGGGGACAGGGGCAGGGCTACACCTTC	CASSRGQGQGYTF
TRBV6-5	few	TRBJ2-7	-	TGTGCCAGCAGTTACACGGGATATTCCTCCTACGAGCAGTACTTC	CASSYTGYSSYEQYF
TRBV4-1	many	TRBJ1-2	-	TGCGCCAGCAGCCAAGCGATCAGGCCCTCCTATGGCTACACCTTC	CASSQAIRPSYGYTF
TRBV6-2/TRBV6-3	many	TRBJ1-1	-	TGTGCCAGCAGGGACCAGAGTGAAGCTTTCTTT	CASRDQSEAFF
TRBV3-1	-	TRBJ1-1	-	TGTGCCAGCAGCCGCAGGGAGGGAAACACTGAAGCTTTCTTT	CASSRREGNTEAFF
TRBV18	-	TRBJ2-5	-	TGTGCCAGCTCACCGATGGAGACCCAGTACTTC	CASSPMETQYF
TRBV9	few	TRBJ2-4	TRBD2	TGTGCCAGCAGCCCCAATGGGGCGGGGGGGGACATTCAGTACTTC	CASSPNGAGGDIQYF
TRBV29-1	-	TRBJ2-5	-	TGCAGCGTTTTAGGGCTGCAAGAGACCCAGTACTTC	CSVLGLQETQYF
TRBV5-1	many	TRBJ2-7	TRBD1	TGCGCCAGCAGCTTACAGGGGGCTTTCGACGAGCAGTACTTC	CASSLQGAFDEQYF
TRBV27	-	TRBJ1-4	-	TGTGCCAGCAGTTTATTTCGGGGGCGCGGTGAAAAACTGTTTTTT	CASSLFRGRGEKLFF
TRBV12-3/TRBV12-4	-	TRBJ2-3	TRBD2	TGTGCCAGCAGTTTAAGAGGGGCTAGCGGGGGGGCACATACGCAGTATTTT	CASSLRGASGGAHTQYF
TRBV20-1	few	TRBJ1-1	-	TGCAGTGCTAGGGTTGCCCAGGTATGGAACACTGAAGCTTTCTTT	CSARVAQVWNTEAFF
TRBV6-1	few	TRBJ2-7	-	TGTGCCAGCAGTGACCACAAAACCGGACATCCCCTCACCTACGAGCAGTACTTC	CASSDHKTGHPLTYEQYF
TRBV5-1	few	TRBJ1-2	-	TGCGCCAGCAGCTTGGAACATCGGGAAAATGGCTACACCTTC	CASSLEHRENGYTF
TRBV23-1	few	TRBJ2-5	TRBD1	TGCGCCAGCCAATCCGGGTCGACAGGGGATTTTAAGGAGACCCAGTACTTC	CASQSGSTGDFKETQYF
TRBV29-1	few	TRBJ1-1	-	TGCAGCGTTAGAAATCAGGGATTCACTGAAGCTTTCTTT	CSVRNQGFTEAFF
TRBV3-1	-	TRBJ2-7	-	TGTGCCAGTCAGGGGGGTGGCTACGAGCAGTACTTC	CASQGGGYEQYF
TRBV5-8	few	TRBJ1-6	TRBD1	TGTGCCAGCAGTCTCCGGGACAGAAGATCTAATTCACCCCTCCACTTT	CASSLRDRRSNSPLHF
TRBV30	many	TRBJ2-7	-	TGTGCCTGGAGGGAAGACAGGTACTCCTACGAGCAGTACTTC	CAWREDRYSYEQYF
TRBV20-1	many	TRBJ1-5	TRBD1	TGCAGTGCTAGAGACAGGACAGGTTATAGCAATCAGCCCCAGCATTTT	CSARDRTGYSNQPQHF
TRBV20-1	-	TRBJ2-1	TRBD2	TGCAGTGCTAGAACATTCCTAGCGGTTGATGATGAGCAGTTCTTC	CSARTFLAVDDEQFF
TRBV7-2	many	TRBJ2-1	-	TGTGCCAGCAGCTCCGGTACTAGATTCGATGAGCAGTTCTTC	CASSSGTRFDEQFF
TRBV10-3	many	TRBJ2-7	-	TGTGCCACAAGGACGGGTGGGAACTACGAGCAGTACTTC	CATRTGGNYEQYF
TRBV3-1	many	TRBJ2-7	-	TGTGCCAGCAGCCAAGATGCGGCAGGCCAGTACTTC	CASSQDAAGQYF
TRBV20-1	-	TRBJ2-7	-	TGCAGTGCCACCATGCGGACACGCCCGTTGCGGCAGTACTTC	CSATMRTRPLRQYF
TRBV20-1	-	TRBJ1-1	-	TGCAGTGCTAGAGTTACGGACACTGAAGCTTTCTTT	CSARVTDTEAFF
TRBV7-2	many	TRBJ2-5	TRBD2	TGTGCCAGCAGCTTAGTTCTAGCGGGGGGTCCCCAGTACTTC	CASSLVLAGGPQYF
TRBV7-8	many	TRBJ2-5	TRBD2	TGTGCCAGCAGCTTAGGGGGGACTAGCGGGGTATTAGAGACCCAGTACTTC	CASSLGGTSGVLETQYF
TRBV6-4	many	TRBJ2-3	TRBD2	TGTGCCAGCAGTGACAGCGGGGGGGCCACAGATACGCAGTATTTT	CASSDSGGATDTQYF
TRBV5-1	-	TRBJ1-4	TRBD1	TGCGCCAGCAGCGTGACAGGGTGGCTGACTAATGAAAAACTGTTTTTT	CASSVTGWLTNEKLFF
TRBV27	-	TRBJ1-6	-	TGTGCCAGCAGACCGACCGGGACGGTTAATTCACCCCTCCACTTT	CASRPTGTVNSPLHF
TRBV11-2	few	TRBJ2-2	-	TGTGCCAGCAGAGGAGACAGCCCGAACACCGGGGAGCTGTTTTTT	CASRGDSPNTGELFF
TRBV7-2	many	TRBJ2-5	-	TGTGCCAGCAGCTTATCTCACTACCAAGAGACCCAGTACTTC	CASSLSHYQETQYF